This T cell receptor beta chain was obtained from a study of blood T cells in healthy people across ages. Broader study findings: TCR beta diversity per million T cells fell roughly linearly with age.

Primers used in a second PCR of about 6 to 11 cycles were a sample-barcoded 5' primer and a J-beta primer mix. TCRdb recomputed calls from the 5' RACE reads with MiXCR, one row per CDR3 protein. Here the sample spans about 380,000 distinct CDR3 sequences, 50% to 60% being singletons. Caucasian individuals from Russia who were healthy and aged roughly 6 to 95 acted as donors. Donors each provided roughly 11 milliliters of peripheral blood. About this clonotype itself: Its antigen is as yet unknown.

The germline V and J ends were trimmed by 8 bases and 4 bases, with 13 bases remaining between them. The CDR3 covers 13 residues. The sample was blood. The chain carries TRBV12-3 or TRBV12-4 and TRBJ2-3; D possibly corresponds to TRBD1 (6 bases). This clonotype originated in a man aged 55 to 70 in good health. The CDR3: CASGRNRADTQYF. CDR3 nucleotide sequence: TGTGCCAGCGGCCGGAACAGGGCAGATACGCAGTATTTT.